Listed below are T cell receptor beta chains from one sample, sequenced in a study of OX40 agonist ivuxolimab in advanced cancers. Libraries were prepared by immunoSEQ multiplex PCR; TCRdb keeps only in-frame clonotypes and omits some of them. This table holds roughly 68,000 clones, 80% to 90% found once. Source: CD4+ or CD8+ T cells sorted from blood, taken in a trial of the OX40 agonist ivuxolimab. The receptors stem from an adult with an advanced solid tumor such as melanoma, head and neck, liver or kidney cancer. Both conserved end residues are part of each CDR3. The D gene is left open where the match is weak. A clone size is listed for some rows: how often the clone was seen (once, few, many), or a class if it is expanded.

v_call	d_call	j_call	clone_size	cdr3_aa	cdr3_nt
TRBV5-8	.	TRBJ1-1	.	CASSSDGLEAFF	TGTGCCAGCAGCTCGGACGGGCTTGAAGCTTTCTTT
TRBV4-3	.	TRBJ1-1	few	CASSQVGLDTEAFF	TGCGCCAGCAGCCAAGTAGGGCTTGACACTGAAGCTTTCTTT
TRBV6-4	.	TRBJ2-6	.	CASRAGSGANVLTF	TGTGCCAGCAGAGCAGGGTCTGGGGCCAACGTCCTGACTTTC
TRBV10-3	TRBD2	TRBJ2-5	.	CAIRGTGGGEETQYF	TGTGCCATCAGGGGGACCGGCGGGGGTGAAGAGACCCAGTACTTC
TRBV12-5	TRBD1	TRBJ2-3	.	CASGLTGGSTQYF	TGTGCTAGTGGTTTGACAGGGGGAAGTACGCAGTATTTT
TRBV4-3	.	TRBJ1-2	.	CASSPDLPDYGYTF	TGCGCCAGCAGCCCGGACCTTCCGGACTATGGCTACACCTTC
TRBV19	.	TRBJ2-7	.	CASLVEQYF	TGTGCCAGCCTTGTGGAGCAGTACTTC
TRBV7-6	.	TRBJ2-7	.	CASSLGQLENYEQYF	TGTGCCAGCAGCTTAGGACAGTTAGAGAACTACGAGCAGTACTTC
TRBV6-1	.	TRBJ2-5	.	CASIENVRQETQYF	TGTGCCAGCATTGAAAACGTCCGACAAGAGACCCAGTACTTC
TRBV5-1	.	TRBJ1-1	.	CASSHTWGDAEAFF	TGCGCCAGCAGCCACACGTGGGGGGACGCTGAAGCTTTCTTT
TRBV5-1	TRBD1	TRBJ2-2	few	CASSSGQTANTGELFF	TGCGCCAGCAGCTCGGGACAGACCGCAAACACCGGGGAGCTGTTTTTT
TRBV15	.	TRBJ1-5	.	CATSRDGGTRNQPQHF	TGTGCCACCAGCAGAGATGGGGGGACAAGGAATCAGCCCCAGCATTTT
TRBV5-1	.	TRBJ2-1	.	CASSLGELNEQFF	TGCGCCAGCAGCTTGGGGGAGCTCAATGAGCAGTTCTTC
TRBV16	TRBD1	TRBJ1-2	.	CASSQPRDRGKDGYTF	TGTGCCAGCAGCCAACCCCGGGACAGGGGGAAGGATGGCTACACCTTC
TRBV7-1	.	TRBJ1-5	.	CASSLAGNNQPQHF	TGTGCCAGCAGCTTAGCAGGGAACAATCAGCCCCAGCATTTT
TRBV29-1	.	TRBJ2-2	.	CSVVGDTNTGELFF	TGCAGCGTTGTCGGGGACACCAACACCGGGGAGCTGTTTTTT
TRBV6-1	TRBD1	TRBJ2-6	.	CASSESPPGQIGANVLTF	TGTGCCAGCAGTGAGTCCCCCCCGGGACAGATAGGGGCCAACGTCCTGACTTTC
TRBV6-1	.	TRBJ2-7	.	CASSEYRGPTYEQYF	TGTGCCAGCAGTGAATATCGGGGGCCCACCTACGAGCAGTACTTC
TRBV6-5	.	TRBJ1-6	.	CASSYGGEENSPLHF	TGTGCCAGCAGTTACGGAGGGGAAGAGAATTCACCCCTCCACTTT
TRBV14	.	TRBJ1-3	.	CASSQQRMGNTIYF	TGTGCCAGCAGCCAGCAGCGGATGGGAAACACCATATATTTT
TRBV5-1	.	TRBJ1-2	.	CASSLVAEANYGYTF	TGCGCCAGCAGCTTGGTGGCAGAGGCTAACTATGGCTACACCTTC
TRBV18	TRBD1	TRBJ1-3	.	CASSRSTGGAGNTIYF	TGTGCCAGCTCACGATCAACAGGGGGCGCTGGAAACACCATATATTTT
TRBV9	TRBD1	TRBJ1-6	.	CASSIWDSNNSPLHF	TGTGCCAGCAGCATCTGGGACAGTAATAATTCACCCCTCCACTTT
TRBV6-5	TRBD2	TRBJ2-5	.	CASRLAGVETQYF	TGTGCCAGTAGACTAGCGGGGGTGGAGACCCAGTACTTC
TRBV5-1	.	TRBJ2-1	once	CASSFGTPEDPEQFF	TGCGCCAGCAGCTTCGGGACTCCTGAAGATCCCGAGCAGTTCTTC
TRBV7-2	.	TRBJ1-5	.	CASSLVSGDQPQHF	TGTGCCAGCAGCTTAGTGTCCGGGGATCAGCCCCAGCATTTT
TRBV7-2	.	TRBJ1-6	.	CASSLGTDYNSPLHF	TGTGCCAGCAGCTTAGGGACAGATTATAATTCACCCCTCCACTTT
TRBV5-1	.	TRBJ2-2	few	CASSNSGTGNTGELFF	TGCGCCAGCAGTAATAGCGGGACAGGAAACACCGGGGAGCTGTTTTTT
TRBV28	.	TRBJ1-5	.	CASSLSRGPQHF	TGTGCCAGCAGTTTATCCCGCGGGCCCCAGCATTTT
TRBV4-2	.	TRBJ1-6	.	CASSQEEGSPLHF	TGTGCCAGCAGCCAAGAGGAGGGTTCCCCCCTCCACTTT
TRBV11-2	.	TRBJ2-3	.	CASSLGQTDTQYF	TGTGCCAGCAGCTTAGGGCAAACAGATACGCAGTATTTT
TRBV19	.	TRBJ1-5	.	CASSRDRFNQPQHF	TGTGCCAGTAGTAGGGACCGCTTCAATCAGCCCCAGCATTTT
TRBV20-1	.	TRBJ2-7	.	CSALDTYEQYF	TGCAGTGCCCTGGACACCTACGAGCAGTACTTC
TRBV9	.	TRBJ2-7	.	CASSVEWEVSEQYF	TGTGCCAGCAGCGTAGAGTGGGAAGTTTCCGAGCAGTACTTC
TRBV4-1	.	TRBJ1-1	.	CASSQAPPRGLDTEAFF	TGCGCCAGCAGCCAAGCACCCCCCAGGGGCTTGGACACTGAAGCTTTCTTT